A selection of T cell receptor beta chains follows, all from one sample in a study of OX40 agonist ivuxolimab in advanced cancers. Libraries were prepared by immunoSEQ multiplex PCR; TCRdb keeps only in-frame clonotypes and omits some of them. The sample carries about 16,000 clones, over 75% recorded once. Sequencing used CD4+ or CD8+ T cells sorted from blood, obtained in a trial of the OX40 agonist ivuxolimab. These receptors originate from an adult with an advanced solid tumor such as melanoma, head and neck, liver or kidney cancer. Each CDR3 is given with its conserved first and last residue. Each record gives: D gene, J gene, V gene, clone size, CDR3 DNA, CDR3 protein. The D gene is left open where the match is weak. Size is omitted from some rows. Given values are once, few, many or a class for expanded clones.

d_call: .; j_call: TRBJ2-2; v_call: TRBV13; clone_size: .; cdr3_nt: TGTGCCAGCAGCTTAGGGAAGAACACCGGGGAGCTGTTTTTT; cdr3_aa: CASSLGKNTGELFF
d_call: TRBD2; j_call: TRBJ2-1; v_call: TRBV28; clone_size: .; cdr3_nt: TGTGCCAGCAGTTCTGACCTTACGACTAGCGGGATGCTCAATGAGCAGTTCTTC; cdr3_aa: CASSSDLTTSGMLNEQFF
d_call: .; j_call: TRBJ2-1; v_call: TRBV11-3; clone_size: .; cdr3_nt: TGTGCCAGCAGCCAGGGGGACTACTACAATGAGCAGTTCTTC; cdr3_aa: CASSQGDYYNEQFF
d_call: TRBD2; j_call: TRBJ2-1; v_call: TRBV29-1; clone_size: .; cdr3_nt: TGCAGCGTTGAAGTGGGGCCGACTAGCGGGAGCTACAATGAGCAGTTCTTC; cdr3_aa: CSVEVGPTSGSYNEQFF
d_call: TRBD2; j_call: TRBJ2-7; v_call: TRBV10-1; clone_size: .; cdr3_nt: TGCGCCAGCAGTCCCGGGACTAGCGGGTACGAGCAGTACTTC; cdr3_aa: CASSPGTSGYEQYF
d_call: TRBD1; j_call: TRBJ2-1; v_call: TRBV11-2; clone_size: .; cdr3_nt: TGTGCCAGCAGCTCGGGGACAGGGGGATTCAATGAGCAGTTCTTC; cdr3_aa: CASSSGTGGFNEQFF
d_call: TRBD2; j_call: TRBJ2-1; v_call: TRBV19; clone_size: .; cdr3_nt: TGTGCCAGTAGTATAGCAGGACTAGCGGGAGTATATGAGCAGTTCTTC; cdr3_aa: CASSIAGLAGVYEQFF
d_call: .; j_call: TRBJ1-1; v_call: TRBV5-5; clone_size: .; cdr3_nt: TGCGCCAGCAGCCAAGATCCGGGGGGCGTGTTGAACACTGAAGCTTTCTTT; cdr3_aa: CASSQDPGGVLNTEAFF
d_call: .; j_call: TRBJ2-7; v_call: TRBV27; clone_size: once; cdr3_nt: TGTGCCAGCATTGGGTCCTACGAGCAGTACTTC; cdr3_aa: CASIGSYEQYF
d_call: TRBD1; j_call: TRBJ2-5; v_call: TRBV2; clone_size: once; cdr3_nt: TGTGCCAGCAGTGAAGGGGGGGCAGGGGGCTTTTTGGAGACCCAGTACTTC; cdr3_aa: CASSEGGAGGFLETQYF
d_call: .; j_call: TRBJ2-7; v_call: TRBV5-5; clone_size: .; cdr3_nt: TGTGCCAGCAGCTCGTGGACAGCCTACGAGCAGTACTTC; cdr3_aa: CASSSWTAYEQYF
d_call: .; j_call: TRBJ2-7; v_call: TRBV30; clone_size: .; cdr3_nt: TGTGCCTGGAGTGTTCCATCCTACGAGCAGTACTTC; cdr3_aa: CAWSVPSYEQYF
d_call: .; j_call: TRBJ2-7; v_call: TRBV6-6; clone_size: .; cdr3_nt: TGTGCCAGCCGTGGGACTTACGAGCAGTACTTC; cdr3_aa: CASRGTYEQYF
d_call: .; j_call: TRBJ2-1; v_call: TRBV7-2; clone_size: .; cdr3_nt: TGTGCCAGCACTACATCGGGAAACAATGAGCAGTTCTTC; cdr3_aa: CASTTSGNNEQFF
d_call: .; j_call: TRBJ1-1; v_call: TRBV11-3; clone_size: once; cdr3_nt: TGTGCCAGCAGCTTAGAGTGGACTGAAGCTTTCTTT; cdr3_aa: CASSLEWTEAFF
d_call: .; j_call: TRBJ2-5; v_call: TRBV27; clone_size: .; cdr3_nt: TGTGCCAGCCCGGAGGAAGAGACCCAGTACTTC; cdr3_aa: CASPEEETQYF
d_call: .; j_call: TRBJ2-1; v_call: TRBV7-9; clone_size: .; cdr3_nt: TGTGCCAGCAGCTTTGGGGCTGACTATGAGCAGTTCTTC; cdr3_aa: CASSFGADYEQFF
d_call: .; j_call: TRBJ1-5; v_call: TRBV18; clone_size: .; cdr3_nt: TGTGCCAGCTCACCGGGGGGACACTCCAATCAGCCCCAGCATTTT; cdr3_aa: CASSPGGHSNQPQHF
d_call: TRBD1; j_call: TRBJ2-7; v_call: TRBV7-2; clone_size: few; cdr3_nt: TGTGCCAGCAGCCTGGACGGACAGGACTCCTACGAGCAGTACTTC; cdr3_aa: CASSLDGQDSYEQYF
d_call: .; j_call: TRBJ2-5; v_call: TRBV4-1; clone_size: .; cdr3_nt: TGCGCCAGCAGCCAAGATGAAGACGACCCCCAGTACTTC; cdr3_aa: CASSQDEDDPQYF
d_call: .; j_call: TRBJ2-5; v_call: TRBV28; clone_size: .; cdr3_nt: TGTGCCAGCAGTGACGGAGAGACCCAGTACTTC; cdr3_aa: CASSDGETQYF
d_call: .; j_call: TRBJ2-3; v_call: TRBV5-6; clone_size: .; cdr3_nt: TGTGCCAGCAGCTTCCGGACCCTTGATACGCAGTATTTT; cdr3_aa: CASSFRTLDTQYF
d_call: .; j_call: TRBJ1-1; v_call: TRBV6-1; clone_size: .; cdr3_nt: TGTGCCAGCAGTGGGGGGGGCCTAGGGATCACTGAAGCTTTCTTT; cdr3_aa: CASSGGGLGITEAFF
d_call: .; j_call: TRBJ2-7; v_call: TRBV4-3; clone_size: .; cdr3_nt: TGCGCCAGCAGCCAACTTACAGGGTTTTACTACGAGCAGTACTTC; cdr3_aa: CASSQLTGFYYEQYF
d_call: TRBD1; j_call: TRBJ1-3; v_call: TRBV19; clone_size: once; cdr3_nt: TGTGCCAGTAGTAAAGGGACAGCCAGGACGGGAAACACCATATATTTT; cdr3_aa: CASSKGTARTGNTIYF
d_call: .; j_call: TRBJ2-7; v_call: TRBV7-2; clone_size: .; cdr3_nt: TGTGCCAGCAGCTCCCCGAACACACGATACGAGCAGTACTTC; cdr3_aa: CASSSPNTRYEQYF
d_call: TRBD1; j_call: TRBJ1-3; v_call: TRBV5-8; clone_size: .; cdr3_nt: TGTGCCAGCAGCTTCAGGGGGTATGGAAACACCATATATTTT; cdr3_aa: CASSFRGYGNTIYF
d_call: .; j_call: TRBJ2-7; v_call: TRBV30; clone_size: .; cdr3_nt: TGTGCCTGGAGTGTCCAGCCGGGGTTCTCCTACGAGCAGTACTTC; cdr3_aa: CAWSVQPGFSYEQYF
d_call: TRBD2; j_call: TRBJ2-3; v_call: TRBV6-5; clone_size: .; cdr3_nt: TGTGCCAGCAGTTACTCGAGACTAGCGGGGGCAGATACGCAGTATTTT; cdr3_aa: CASSYSRLAGADTQYF
d_call: .; j_call: TRBJ2-1; v_call: TRBV1; clone_size: .; cdr3_nt: TGCACCAGCACCATGGGACTAGCGGGGGCGGGCAGCTCCTACAATGAGCAGTTCTTC; cdr3_aa: CTSTMGLAGAGSSYNEQFF
d_call: .; j_call: TRBJ2-7; v_call: TRBV5-1; clone_size: .; cdr3_nt: TGCGCCAGCAGCTTGACAGGGTTAACCTCCTACGAGCAGTACTTC; cdr3_aa: CASSLTGLTSYEQYF